One and the same sample provided the 19 T cell receptor beta chains below, sequenced in a study of T cell responses to AZD1222 COVID-19 vaccine (dated by TCRdb to the early 2020s). The library was produced with the immunoSEQ multiplex PCR assay. TCRdb carries this immuneACCESS record with in-frame sequences only. Its versions omit some clonotypes, under half of them owing to an unresolved V gene in the studies checked, with the rest unexplained. The sample profile shows fewer than 85,000 clones; about 83% of them were found once. The ten most abundant clones make up approximately 1.3% of the sample. In light of the paper, this sample's time point label describes: about 28 days (+/-7) after the second vaccine dose. Here the sequenced sample was peripheral blood, taken 28 days after the second AZD1222 dose. These receptors came from an adult who received the AZD1222 COVID-19 vaccine.

This clone showed up just a few times. The CDR3 reads CAVLPGVHYGYTF. CDR3 nucleotides: TGTGCCGTCCTACCAGGGGTTCACTATGGCTACACCTTC. V gene TRBV11-2 combines with J gene TRBJ1-2; a possible D gene is TRBD1 (6 bases). Trimming stripped 11 bases from V and 3 bases from J, with 16 bases between. CDR1 and CDR2 from the germline V gene are SGHAT and FQNNGV. The CDR3 extends over 13 amino acids.

The V call is TRBV12-3 or TRBV12-4, the J call TRBJ1-1, with D maybe TRBD1 (5 bases). This CDR3 is 13 amino acids long. V lost 10 bases and J 4 bases, leaving 16 bases between the germline ends. This CDR3 is CATLFAQGTEAFF. The CDR3, as DNA: TGTGCCACCCTTTTCGCCCAGGGCACTGAAGCTTTCTTT.

This sequence joins TRBV28 and TRBJ1-1; a possible D gene is TRBD1 (6 bases). Between the trimmed V and J ends, which lost 6 bases and 1 base, there was a span of 12 bases. The germline CDR1 and CDR2 sequences are MDHEN and SYDVKM. The CDR3 runs 14 residues. The CDR3 here is CASRNQGTNTEAFF. The CDR3 coding sequence is TGTGCCAGCAGAAACCAGGGGACGAACACTGAAGCTTTCTTT.

V gene TRBV6-5 combines with J gene TRBJ1-6; maybe TRBD1 (6 bases). Trimming left V 0 bases short and J 15 bases short, with 15 bases between. Germline CDR1 reads MNHEY; CDR2 reads SVGAGI. There are 14 residues in the CDR3. CDR3 in amino acids: CASSYSGGRGSLHF. CDR3 DNA sequence: TGTGCCAGCAGTTACTCAGGGGGAAGGGGAAGCCTCCACTTT.

Only a few counts were recorded for this clone. The chain carries TRBV30 and TRBJ1-2, with 8 bases fitting TRBD1. CDR1 and CDR2 from the germline V gene are GTSNPN and SVGIG (reference sequence). The CDR3 has 15 residues. V shed 2 bases, J shed 7 bases, and the junction held 12 bases outside the gene matches. Here the CDR3 reads CAWSLGTGSVFGYTF. CDR3 DNA: TGTGCCTGGAGTTTGGGGACAGGTTCTGTATTTGGCTACACCTTC.

The chain is built from TRBV7-2 and TRBJ1-5, with a possible D match to TRBD1 (6 bases). The germline V gene has CDR1 SGHTA and CDR2 FQGNSA. Trimming left V 5 bases short and J 7 bases short, with 18 bases between. CDR3 length: 15 residues. The CDR3 coding sequence is TGTGCCAGCAGCCTCGCTCAGGGGCGTGGGCAGCCCCAGCATTTT. It is translated as CASSLAQGRGQPQHF.

V gene TRBV7-2 combines with J gene TRBJ1-3, with D hard to call. Germline V gene lookup returns CDR1 SGHTA and CDR2 FQGNSA. This CDR3 comprises 15 residues. Trimming cost V 1 base and J 0 bases, with 7 bases left between them. This chain's CDR3 is CASSLGWGSGNTIYF. In DNA form, the CDR3 reads TGTGCCAGCAGCTTAGGTTGGGGCTCTGGAAACACCATATATTTT.

This sequence joins TRBV3-1 (or the pseudogene TRBV3-2) and TRBJ1-2; 7 bases map to TRBD1. The CDR3 loop spans 15 amino acids. The V and J ends lost 3 bases and 3 bases, in that order; junction bases with no gene match: 7. Germline V gives CDR1 LGHDT, CDR2 YNNKEL (reference sequence). The CDR3 is CASSHRGSWDYGYTF. CDR3 bases: TGTGCCAGCAGCCACAGGGGGTCCTGGGACTATGGCTACACCTTC.

The chain has TRBV2 and TRBJ1-5; D not certain. The V gene's germline CDR1 is SNHLY and CDR2 FYNNEI. CDR3 length: 17 residues. The V and J ends lost 6 bases and 0 bases respectively, with 18 bases between them. The CDR3 region has the DNA TGTGCCAGCAGGACCGGAGGAGGAACGTATAGCAATCAGCCCCAGCATTTT. Residues: CASRTGGGTYSNQPQHF.

The CDR3 nucleotides read TGTGCCAGCAGCTCACCCTGGAGCGGGAGTCCGGCAGATACGCAGTATTTT. Amino acid sequence: CASSSPWSGSPADTQYF. The genes are TRBV5-4 and TRBJ2-3; 8 bases match TRBD2. Per the germline V gene, CDR1 is SGHNT and CDR2 is YYREEE (reference sequence). Germline trimming cut 3 bases from V and 4 bases from J; bases unmatched to any gene: 13. The CDR3 is 17 residues long.

This chain joins TRBV30 and TRBJ1-3; D is undetermined. Germline loops: CDR1 GTSNPN, CDR2 SVGIG (reference sequence). The CDR3 covers 16 residues. V shed 2 bases and J shed 0 bases, with 14 bases lying between them. CDR3 loop: CAWSFPRKSSGNTIYF. CDR3 in DNA: TGTGCCTGGAGTTTCCCGAGAAAGAGCTCTGGAAACACCATATATTTT.

This clone showed up just a few times. The J gene is TRBJ2-1, the V gene TRBV7-9; 9 bases align to TRBD2. This CDR3 region has 14 residues. CDR1 is SEHNR and CDR2 is FQNEAQ in the germline V gene (reference sequence). V lost 3 bases and J lost 6; bases outside the gene matches: 3. The CDR3 DNA reads as TGTGCCAGCAGCTTTAGCGGGAGTGGCAATGAGCAGTTCTTC. Translation: CASSFSGSGNEQFF.

The J gene is TRBJ1-3, the V gene TRBV28, with 9 bases aligning to TRBD1. The V segment lost 4 bases and the J segment 2 bases; nucleotides outside the gene matches: 3. Germline V gene lookup returns CDR1 MDHEN and CDR2 SYDVKM. The CDR3 extends over 15 amino acids. The CDR3 DNA is TGTGCCAGCAGTTCGGGACAGGGACCTGGAAACACCATATATTTT. Amino acids: CASSSGQGPGNTIYF.

The chain couples TRBV27 to TRBJ2-1; possible D gene TRBD1, 5 bases. There are 15 residues in the CDR3. V was shortened by 2 bases and J by 1 base, with 9 bases between the two germline ends. The germline V gene has CDR1 MNHEY and CDR2 SMNVEV (reference sequence). The CDR3 DNA is TGTGCCAGCAGTTTAGTTTCAGGGTCCTACAATGAGCAGTTCTTC. As protein: CASSLVSGSYNEQFF.

There are a few counts of this clone. The gene calls are TRBV28 and TRBJ1-4; 11 bases are a match to TRBD1. Germline trimming cut 6 bases from V and 0 bases from J; bases unmatched to any gene: 15. The CDR3 covers 20 residues. The germline V gene has CDR1 MDHEN and CDR2 SYDVKM. The CDR3 nucleotides read TGTGCCAGCAGCAGGACAGGGGGCTATACCATGGAAGCAACTAATGAAAAACTGTTTTTT. Its protein product is CASSRTGGYTMEATNEKLFF.

This rearrangement joins TRBV28 to TRBJ1-4, with 9 nucleotides matching TRBD1. The ends lost 4 bases at V and 3 bases at J; junction bases unmatched: 9. This CDR3 region has 17 residues. The germline V gene encodes CDR1 MDHEN and CDR2 SYDVKM. CDR3 region: CASSSLTGGRSNEKLFF. The DNA for the CDR3 is TGTGCCAGCAGTTCATTGACAGGGGGTCGCTCTAATGAAAAACTGTTTTTT. Filled out from reference TRBV28 and TRBJ1-4, the complete variable domain reads DVKVTQSSRYLVKRTGEKVFLECVQDMDHENMFWYRQDPGLGLRLIYFSYDVKMKEKGDIPEGYSVSREKKERFSLILESASTNQTSMYLCASSSLTGGRSNEKLFFGSGTQLSVL.

This chain connects TRBV27 to TRBJ2-3; 14 bases match TRBD2. V trimming: 2 bases; J trimming: 2 bases; junction bases outside the gene matches: 6. From germline, CDR1 is MNHEY and CDR2 SMNVEV (reference sequence). This CDR3 has 18 amino acids. As DNA, the CDR3 is TGTGCCAGCAGTTTAGAAGGACTAGCGGGAGGAAACACAGATACGCAGTATTTT. It translates to CASSLEGLAGGNTDTQYF.

This clone was seen a few times. The chain uses TRBV6-2 or TRBV6-3 and TRBJ2-7; D might be TRBD1 or TRBD2, each matching 5 bases. The germline CDR1 and CDR2 sequences are MNHEY and SVGEGT. Deletions cut 5 bases from V and 12 bases from J, with 17 bases between. This CDR3 has 12 amino acids. This CDR3 reads CASSKPGGLRYF. CDR3 nucleotide sequence: TGTGCCAGCAGTAAACCTGGGGGTTTGCGGTACTTC.

This chain joins TRBV18 and TRBJ1-1; no clear D gene. V lost 3 bases to trimming and J lost 2 bases, with 10 bases between them. The CDR3 consists of 14 residues. Germline-derived CDR1 and CDR2 are KGHSH and LQKENI. DNA of the CDR3: TGTGCCAGCTCACCGGCTATTGAAAACACTGAAGCTTTCTTT. Its protein product is CASSPAIENTEAFF.